These 31 T cell receptor beta chains came from one sample sequenced in a study of CD8+ T cells in alopecia areata. The treatment here: oral pan-JAK inhibitor, 5-10 mg twice daily. The sequencing template was cDNA reverse transcribed from extracted RNA. Assay used: immunoSEQ multiplex PCR; TCRdb lists only in-frame clones, some missing. The sample carries approximately 180,000 clones, around half recorded once. The sequenced sample was CD8+ T cells sorted from blood, obtained at week 24, from a patient treated with tofacitinib. The receptors stem from a human donor with alopecia areata.

The chain is built from TRBV18 and TRBJ2-1; 7 nucleotides line up with TRBD1. Germline trimming cut 4 bases from V and 9 bases from J; bases unmatched to any gene: 3. The length of the CDR3 is 12 residues. Germline values: CDR1 KGHSH, CDR2 LQKENI. The CDR3 loop is CASSQGAIEQFF. The CDR3 region has the DNA TGTGCCAGCTCACAGGGGGCTATTGAGCAGTTCTTC. The variable domain in full, completed from reference TRBV18 and TRBJ2-1, reads NAGVMQNPRHLVRRRGQEARLRCSPMKGHSHVYWYRQLPEEGLKFMVYLQKENIIDESGMPKERFSAEFPKEGPSILRIQQVVRGDSAAYFCASSQGAIEQFFGPGTRLTVL.

The chain uses TRBV10-2 and TRBJ2-3; 11 bases are shared with TRBD2. Trimming removed 3 bases from V and 2 bases from J; junction bases left unmatched: 1. The CDR3 has 15 amino acids. Germline CDR1 WSHSY, CDR2 SAAADI. The CDR3 DNA follows: TGCGCCAGCAGTGAACTAGCGGGGGTCACAGATACGCAGTATTTT. Translated, it gives CASSELAGVTDTQYF.

The gene calls are TRBV7-8 and TRBJ2-1; the match to TRBD2 covers 7 bases. The junction had 8 bases not matched to a gene; V was cut back by 5 bases and J by 4 bases. CDR3 length: 15 residues. CDR1 and CDR2 (germline): SGHVS, FQNEAQ. CDR3 protein: CASSRDYASYNEQFF. In DNA form, the CDR3 reads TGTGCCAGCAGCCGGGACTACGCCTCGTACAATGAGCAGTTCTTC.

This clone has just a few counts. The CDR3 here is CASSLGLAGNLKETQYF. In DNA form, the CDR3 reads TGTGCCAGCAGCCTTGGACTAGCGGGGAATTTGAAAGAGACCCAGTACTTC. V and J are TRBV7-8 and TRBJ2-5; TRBD2 matches at 12 bases. The length of the CDR3 is 17 residues. Per germline, CDR1 SGHVS and CDR2 FQNEAQ. The V gene end was trimmed by 5 bases and the J gene end by 3 bases; junction bases not matched to a gene: 10.

In this sample, this clone turned up once. This chain links TRBV6-6 with TRBJ1-1; 7 bases agree with TRBD1. J lost 6 bases, V lost 5 bases, and 6 bases had no gene match. CDR1 and CDR2 (germline): MNHNY, SVGAGI (reference sequence). The CDR3 totals 13 residues. Here the CDR3 DNA reads TGTGCCAGCAGTGTAGACAGGGACGCTGAAGCTTTCTTT. Its translation is CASSVDRDAEAFF.

This clone appeared once. The rearrangement joins TRBV6-9 to TRBJ1-5; D gene unclear. This CDR3 is 10 amino acids long. V was clipped by 7 bases and J by 9 bases, with 7 bases between them. Germline V lookup: CDR1 MNHGY, CDR2 SVAAGI. In DNA form, the CDR3 reads TGTGCCAGCAAACTTAGGCCCCAGCATTTT. The encoded protein is CASKLRPQHF.

The J gene is TRBJ1-1, the V gene TRBV6-5, with D possibly matching TRBD1 (6 bases). The V and J ends lost 5 bases and 3 bases respectively, with 16 bases between them. The CDR3 contains 15 residues. CDR1 is MNHEY and CDR2 is SVGAGI in the germline V gene. The CDR3 loop is CASSDLTGKDTEAFF. The CDR3 DNA is TGTGCCAGCAGTGACTTGACAGGAAAGGACACTGAAGCTTTCTTT.

This rearrangement joins TRBV7-9 to TRBJ2-6, with D possibly matching TRBD1 (5 bases). The CDR3 contains 18 residues. Looked up from germline, CDR1 is SEHNR and CDR2 is FQNEAQ (reference sequence). The V end was cut by 1 base, the J end by 0 bases, with 13 bases between. The CDR3 spells CASSLEGVRASGANVLTF. The DNA for the CDR3 is TGTGCCAGCAGCTTAGAAGGAGTCAGGGCCTCTGGGGCCAACGTCCTGACTTTC.

The rearrangement links TRBV9 to TRBJ2-7, with 7 bases fitting TRBD2. Per the germline V gene, CDR1 is SGDLS and CDR2 is YYNGEE. The length of the CDR3 is 14 residues. J was trimmed by 4 bases and V by 6 bases; bases with no gene match: 10. CDR3 sequence: CASNPGSSGYEQYF. In nucleotides, the CDR3 is TGTGCCAGCAACCCCGGGTCTAGCGGTTACGAGCAGTACTTC. Filled out from reference TRBV9 and TRBJ2-7, the complete variable domain reads DSGVTQTPKHLITATGQRVTLRCSPRSGDLSVYWYQQSLDQGLQFLIQYYNGEERAKGNILERFSAQQFPDLHSELNLSSLELGDSALYFCASNPGSSGYEQYFGPGTRLTVT.

V is TRBV30 and J is TRBJ2-3; 9 nucleotides align to TRBD2. Trimming took 5 bases from V and 5 from J; bases not matched to a gene: 8. In germline, CDR1 is GTSNPN, CDR2 SVGIG (reference sequence). The CDR3 has 14 amino acids. CDR3: CAWSSRGGGDTQYF. CDR3 coding DNA: TGTGCCTGGTCCTCCCGCGGGGGGGGAGATACGCAGTATTTT.

The table lists this clone with a count of one. The rearrangement links TRBV25-1 to TRBJ2-3; D is unclear. The V end lost 10 bases, the J end lost 0 bases, and 17 bases lay between the germline ends. This CDR3 has 15 residues. Germline V gene data show CDR1 as MGHDK and CDR2 as SYGVNS. The CDR3 nucleotides are TGTGCCACCGGTTTAAGGGCATCTAGCACAGATACGCAGTATTTT. Translated, it gives CATGLRASSTDTQYF.

The V call is TRBV4-1, the J call TRBJ2-3; unclear D gene. Trimming left V 1 base short and J 1 base short, with 6 bases between. CDR1 is MGHRA, CDR2 YSYEKL, per germline. There are 14 residues in the CDR3. The CDR3 loop is CASSQVVGTDTQYF. CDR3 DNA: TGCGCCAGCAGCCAAGTCGTTGGCACAGATACGCAGTATTTT.

The rearrangement links TRBV29-1 to TRBJ1-2; no clear D gene. CDR1 and CDR2 from the germline V gene are SQVTM and ANQGSEA. This CDR3 has 12 residues. V was trimmed by 0 bases and J by 3 bases, leaving 5 bases between them. The CDR3 DNA is TGCAGCGTTGAAGATATGGACTATGGCTACACCTTC. Encoded protein: CSVEDMDYGYTF.

This clone was counted between two and nine times. This rearrangement joins TRBV4-3 to TRBJ2-7; the D is unclear. Germline V CDR1 and CDR2: LGHNA, YSLEER. There are 13 residues in the CDR3. Trimming took off 3 bases at V and 1 base at J, with 7 bases between the two ends. The chain's CDR3 is CASSQATSYEQYF. The DNA for the CDR3 is TGCGCCAGCAGCCAGGCTACGTCCTACGAGCAGTACTTC.

This sequence joins TRBV7-2 and TRBJ2-3; D gene uncertain. Germline V gives CDR1 SGHTA, CDR2 FQGNSA. V was cut by 5 bases and J by 6 bases, with 18 bases left in between. This CDR3 spans 15 amino acids. CDR3 sequence: CASSLPSRVLDTQYF. The CDR3 nucleotides read TGTGCCAGCAGCCTACCCTCCCGCGTTTTGGATACGCAGTATTTT.

This chain links TRBV7-9 with TRBJ1-1; D is perhaps TRBD1 (5 bases). The CDR3 covers 14 residues. V was shortened by 5 bases and J by 5 bases, with 15 bases between the two germline ends. Germline V CDR1 and CDR2: SEHNR, FQNEAQ (reference sequence). Here the CDR3 reads CASSPVLGGTEAFF. The CDR3 bases are TGTGCCAGCAGCCCCGTCTTGGGGGGGACTGAAGCTTTCTTT.

This clone appeared a few times. The chain combines TRBV7-8 with TRBJ1-5; no clear D gene. Trimming pared 1 base from V and 0 bases from J, leaving 13 bases between. The CDR3 spans 17 residues. The germline gives CDR1 SGHVS, CDR2 FQNEAQ. This CDR3 is CASSLGGQDYSNQPQHF. The DNA for the CDR3 is TGTGCCAGCAGCTTAGGTGGGCAAGATTATAGCAATCAGCCCCAGCATTTT.

The chain has TRBV29-1 and TRBJ1-1; TRBD1 aligns across 7 bases. J gave up 4 bases and V 1 base, and 9 bases lay outside the gene matches. Per germline, CDR1 SQVTM and CDR2 ANQGSEA. The CDR3 contains 15 residues. In DNA form, the CDR3 reads TGCAGCGTTGAAGCACAGGGGACCTTGAGCACTGAAGCTTTCTTT. This codes for CSVEAQGTLSTEAFF.

In nucleotides, the CDR3 is TGTGCCAGCAGTTCCGAGGGATACACTGAAGCTTTCTTT. This sequence encodes CASSSEGYTEAFF. The rearrangement links TRBV6-6 to TRBJ1-1; unclear D gene. V dropped 4 bases and J dropped 3 bases, with 9 bases sitting between them. The CDR3 consists of 13 residues. Germline CDR1 MNHNY, CDR2 SVGAGI (reference sequence).

This clone turned up a few times. This rearrangement joins TRBV11-2 to TRBJ2-1; 15 nucleotides agree with TRBD2. The CDR3 length is 15 residues. Germline V gene sequence: CDR1 SGHAT, CDR2 FQNNGV. Unmatched junction bases numbered 2, after V lost 4 bases and J lost 7 bases. The CDR3 loop is CASSWGLAGGNEQFF. In DNA, the CDR3 is TGTGCCAGCAGCTGGGGACTAGCGGGGGGAAATGAGCAGTTCTTC.

The chain uses TRBV30 and TRBJ2-7, with D possibly matching TRBD1 (6 bases). The V end was cut by 3 bases, the J end by 5 bases, with 14 bases between. The CDR3 covers 13 residues. The germline V gene has CDR1 GTSNPN and CDR2 SVGIG (reference sequence). DNA for the CDR3: TGTGCCTGGAGCCAAGGCAGGGGCAACGAGCAGTACTTC. Encoded protein: CAWSQGRGNEQYF.

On this clone: Other DNA sequences within the sample encode an identical CDR3. The chain uses TRBV4-3 and TRBJ2-7, with 8 bases fitting TRBD1. The V segment lost 4 bases and the J segment 1 base; nucleotides outside the gene matches: 3. This CDR3 comprises 14 residues. Per the germline V gene, CDR1 is LGHNA and CDR2 is YSLEER. The CDR3 reads CASSLGTGSYEQYF. DNA for the CDR3: TGCGCCAGCAGCCTGGGGACAGGATCCTACGAGCAGTACTTC.

V and J are TRBV19 and TRBJ1-1, with 8 bases aligning to TRBD1. From germline, CDR1 is LNHDA and CDR2 SQIVND (reference sequence). V gave up 10 bases and J gave up 4 bases; unmatched junction bases: 14. The CDR3 length is 15 residues. The CDR3 reads CATLSQGAGGTEAFF. In nucleotides, the CDR3 is TGTGCCACCCTAAGTCAGGGGGCAGGGGGCACTGAAGCTTTCTTT.

This CDR3 reads CASTKGGNEQFF. The CDR3 DNA is TGTGCCAGCACCAAGGGAGGGAATGAGCAGTTCTTC. The chain uses TRBV6-6 and TRBJ2-1; 7 bases agree with TRBD2. The V segment lost 7 bases and the J segment 7 bases; nucleotides outside the gene matches: 4. The V gene's germline CDR1 is MNHNY and CDR2 SVGAGI (reference sequence). There are 12 residues in the CDR3.

The count of this clone is one. The rearrangement uses TRBV9 and TRBJ2-7, with TRBD1 matching 7 bases. Germline lookup yields CDR1 SGDLS and CDR2 YYNGEE. This CDR3 is built from 15 residues. With 0 bases clipped from V and 2 bases from J, the junction kept 5 bases outside the gene matches. The CDR3, as DNA: TGTGCCAGCAGCGTAGGGGGACAGAAGACCTACGAGCAGTACTTC. Encoded protein: CASSVGGQKTYEQYF.

The V gene is TRBV5-1, the J gene TRBJ2-1, with D perhaps assigned TRBD1 or TRBD2 (5 bases each). Germline-derived CDR1 and CDR2 are SGHRS and YFSETQ. Trimming cost V 4 bases and J 8 bases, with 13 bases left between them. The length of the CDR3 is 13 residues. Here the CDR3 reads CASSPGTGYEQFF. The CDR3 region has the DNA TGCGCCAGCAGCCCAGGGACCGGATATGAGCAGTTCTTC.

This clone has more than one count but fewer than ten. The genes are TRBV29-1 and TRBJ1-4; D is unresolved. Germline CDR1 is SQVTM and CDR2 is ANQGSEA. The CDR3 is 13 residues long. The V end was cut by 5 bases, the J end by 0 bases, with 7 bases between. CDR3 residues: CSVYGATNEKLFF. In nucleotides, the CDR3 is TGCAGCGTTTACGGAGCAACTAATGAAAAACTGTTTTTT.

The J gene is TRBJ2-7, the V gene TRBV10-2, with D possibly being TRBD1 (6 bases). V shed 1 base and J shed 1 base, with 8 bases lying between them. The CDR3 has 14 residues. Germline V gene data show CDR1 as WSHSY and CDR2 as SAAADI. In DNA form, the CDR3 reads TGCGCCAGCAGTGAGTACAGGGCTTCCTACGAGCAGTACTTC. Translation: CASSEYRASYEQYF.

V usage is TRBV25-1 and J usage is TRBJ1-2; no definite D call. CDR1 and CDR2 (germline): MGHDK, SYGVNS. CDR3 length equals 13 residues. The V end lost 2 bases, the J end lost 5 bases, and 9 bases lay between the germline ends. The CDR3 nucleotides read TGTGCCAGCAGTGAAGGGGTGGCGTATGGCTACACCTTC. The encoded protein is CASSEGVAYGYTF.

On this clone: Other DNA sequences in the same sample also yield this CDR3. The chain uses TRBV30 and TRBJ1-1; D is uncertain. The CDR3 covers 13 residues. The V gene's germline CDR1 is GTSNPN and CDR2 SVGIG (reference sequence). V was clipped by 0 bases and J by 0 bases, with 5 bases between them. Here the CDR3 reads CAWSVDVNTEAFF. The CDR3 DNA follows: TGTGCCTGGAGTGTAGACGTGAACACTGAAGCTTTCTTT.

The chain has TRBV29-1 and TRBJ1-4; D not resolved. The CDR3 spans 14 residues. The germline V and J ends were trimmed by 5 bases and 3 bases, with 13 bases remaining between them. The V gene's germline CDR1 is SQVTM and CDR2 ANQGSEA. CDR3 coding DNA: TGCAGCGTTTGGACGGGGAGGGCTAATGAAAAACTGTTTTTT. Its translation: CSVWTGRANEKLFF.